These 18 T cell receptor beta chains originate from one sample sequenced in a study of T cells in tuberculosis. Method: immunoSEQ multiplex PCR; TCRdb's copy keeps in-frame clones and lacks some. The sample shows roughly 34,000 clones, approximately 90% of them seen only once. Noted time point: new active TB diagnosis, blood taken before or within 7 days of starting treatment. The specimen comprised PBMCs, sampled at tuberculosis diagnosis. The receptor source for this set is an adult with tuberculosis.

The CDR3 reads CASSGTGDYEQYF. CDR3 DNA sequence: TGCGCCAGCAGCGGGACAGGAGACTACGAGCAGTACTTC. The V call is TRBV5-1, the J call TRBJ2-7, with TRBD1 matching over 8 bases. The CDR3 spans 13 residues. V lost 4 bases, J lost 3 bases, and 3 bases stayed unmatched. Per the germline V gene, CDR1 is SGHRS and CDR2 is YFSETQ.

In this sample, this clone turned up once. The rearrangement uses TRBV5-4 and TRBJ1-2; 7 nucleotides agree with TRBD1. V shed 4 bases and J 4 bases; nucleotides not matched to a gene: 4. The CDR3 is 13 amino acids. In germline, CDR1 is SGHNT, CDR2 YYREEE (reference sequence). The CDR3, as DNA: TGTGCCAGCAGCCAGGGACAGACCTATGGCTACACCTTC. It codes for CASSQGQTYGYTF. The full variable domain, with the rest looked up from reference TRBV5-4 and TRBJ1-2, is ETGVTQSPTHLIKTRGQQVTLRCSSQSGHNTVSWYQQALGQGPQFIFQYYREEENGRGNFPPRFSGLQFPNYSSELNVNALELDDSALYLCASSQGQTYGYTFGSGTRLTVV.

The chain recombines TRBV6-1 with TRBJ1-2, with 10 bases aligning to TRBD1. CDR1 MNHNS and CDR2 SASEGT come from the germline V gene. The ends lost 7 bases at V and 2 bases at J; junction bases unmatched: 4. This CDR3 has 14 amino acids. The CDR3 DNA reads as TGTGCCAGCACCTCGGGACAGGGGAACTATGGCTACACCTTC. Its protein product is CASTSGQGNYGYTF.

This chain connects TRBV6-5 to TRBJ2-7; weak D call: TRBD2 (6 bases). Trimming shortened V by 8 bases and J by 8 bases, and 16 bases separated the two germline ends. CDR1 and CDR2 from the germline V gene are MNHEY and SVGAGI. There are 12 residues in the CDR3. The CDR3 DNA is TGTGCCAGCCGGGGGTCAGTACGCCAGCAGTACTTC. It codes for CASRGSVRQQYF.

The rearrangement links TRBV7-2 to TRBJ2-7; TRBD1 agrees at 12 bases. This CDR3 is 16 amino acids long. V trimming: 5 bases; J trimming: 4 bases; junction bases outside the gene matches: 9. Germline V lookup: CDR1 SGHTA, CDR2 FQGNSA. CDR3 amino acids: CASSRGGQGARYEQYF. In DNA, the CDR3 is TGTGCCAGCAGCCGGGGGGGACAGGGGGCCCGGTACGAGCAGTACTTC.

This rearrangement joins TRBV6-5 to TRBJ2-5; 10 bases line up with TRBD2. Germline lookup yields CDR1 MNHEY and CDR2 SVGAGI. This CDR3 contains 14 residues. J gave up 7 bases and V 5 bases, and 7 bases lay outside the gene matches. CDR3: CASSPGLATATQYF. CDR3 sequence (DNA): TGTGCCAGCAGTCCGGGACTAGCGACGGCGACCCAGTACTTC.

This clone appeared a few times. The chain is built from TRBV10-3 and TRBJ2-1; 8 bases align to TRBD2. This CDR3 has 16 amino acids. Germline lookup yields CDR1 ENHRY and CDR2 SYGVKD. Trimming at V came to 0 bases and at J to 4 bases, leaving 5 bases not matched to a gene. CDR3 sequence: CAISESWERGYNEQFF. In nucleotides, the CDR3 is TGTGCCATCAGTGAGTCGTGGGAGCGGGGGTACAATGAGCAGTTCTTC.

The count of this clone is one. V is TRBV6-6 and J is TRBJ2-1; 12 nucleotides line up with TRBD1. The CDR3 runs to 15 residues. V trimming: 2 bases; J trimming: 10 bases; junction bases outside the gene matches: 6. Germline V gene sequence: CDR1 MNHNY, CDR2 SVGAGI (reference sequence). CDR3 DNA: TGTGCCAGCAGTTACACGGGACAGGGGGCCGGCGAGCAGTTCTTC. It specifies CASSYTGQGAGEQFF.

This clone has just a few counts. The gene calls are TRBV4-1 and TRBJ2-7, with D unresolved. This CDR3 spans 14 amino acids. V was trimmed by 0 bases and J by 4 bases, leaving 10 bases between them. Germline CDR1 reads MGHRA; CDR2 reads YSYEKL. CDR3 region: CASSQDNEVYEQYF. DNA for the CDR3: TGCGCCAGCAGCCAAGATAACGAGGTATACGAGCAGTACTTC.

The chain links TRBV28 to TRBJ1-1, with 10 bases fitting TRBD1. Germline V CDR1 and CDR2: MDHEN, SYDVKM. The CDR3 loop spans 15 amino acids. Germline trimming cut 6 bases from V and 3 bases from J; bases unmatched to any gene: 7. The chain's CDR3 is CASRRQGAADTEAFF. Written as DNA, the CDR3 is TGTGCCAGCAGACGACAGGGGGCTGCGGACACTGAAGCTTTCTTT.

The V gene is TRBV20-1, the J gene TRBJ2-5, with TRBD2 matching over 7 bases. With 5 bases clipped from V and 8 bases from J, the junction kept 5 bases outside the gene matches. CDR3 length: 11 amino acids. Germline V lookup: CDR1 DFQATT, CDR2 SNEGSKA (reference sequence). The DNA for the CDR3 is TGCAGTGCTCCCCGAGCGGGAACCCAGTACTTC. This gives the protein CSAPRAGTQYF.

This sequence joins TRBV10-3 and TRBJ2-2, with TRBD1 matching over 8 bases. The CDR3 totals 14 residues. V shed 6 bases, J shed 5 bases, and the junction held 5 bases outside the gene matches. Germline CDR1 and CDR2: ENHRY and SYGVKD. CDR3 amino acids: CAIRPGQVTGELFF. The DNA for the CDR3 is TGTGCCATCAGACCGGGACAGGTGACCGGGGAGCTGTTTTTT.

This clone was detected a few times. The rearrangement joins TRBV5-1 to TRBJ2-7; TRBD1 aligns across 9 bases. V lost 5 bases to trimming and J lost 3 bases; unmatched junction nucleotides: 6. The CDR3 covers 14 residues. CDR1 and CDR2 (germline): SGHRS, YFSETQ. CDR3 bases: TGCGCCAGCAGACATGCGACAGGGGGCTACGAGCAGTACTTC. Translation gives CASRHATGGYEQYF.

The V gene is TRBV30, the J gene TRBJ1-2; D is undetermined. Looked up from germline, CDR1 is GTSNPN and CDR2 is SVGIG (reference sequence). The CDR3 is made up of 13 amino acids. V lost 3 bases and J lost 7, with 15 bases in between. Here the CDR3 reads CAWRLRHSGGYTF. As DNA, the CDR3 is TGTGCCTGGAGGCTGAGGCATTCTGGTGGCTACACCTTC.

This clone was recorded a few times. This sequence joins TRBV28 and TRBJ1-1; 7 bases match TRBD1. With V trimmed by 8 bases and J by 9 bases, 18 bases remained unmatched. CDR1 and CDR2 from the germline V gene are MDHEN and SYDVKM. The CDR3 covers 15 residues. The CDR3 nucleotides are TGTGCCAGCTCATTCCGTAAACAGGGGCTTCGGAAAGCTTTCTTT. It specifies CASSFRKQGLRKAFF. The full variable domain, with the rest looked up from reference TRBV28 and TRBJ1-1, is DVKVTQSSRYLVKRTGEKVFLECVQDMDHENMFWYRQDPGLGLRLIYFSYDVKMKEKGDIPEGYSVSREKKERFSLILESASTNQTSMYLCASSFRKQGLRKAFFGQGTRLTVV.

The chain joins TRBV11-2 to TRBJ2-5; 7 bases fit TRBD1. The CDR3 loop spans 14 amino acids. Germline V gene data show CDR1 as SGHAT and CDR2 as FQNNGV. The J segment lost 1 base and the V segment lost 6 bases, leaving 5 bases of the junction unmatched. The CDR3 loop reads CASSLDRLQETQYF. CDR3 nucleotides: TGTGCCAGCAGTTTGGACAGGCTCCAAGAGACCCAGTACTTC.

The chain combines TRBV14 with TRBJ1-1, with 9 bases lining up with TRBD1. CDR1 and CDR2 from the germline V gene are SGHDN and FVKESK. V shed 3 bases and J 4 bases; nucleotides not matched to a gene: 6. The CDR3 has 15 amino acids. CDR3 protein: CASSHYRGRGTEAFF. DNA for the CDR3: TGTGCCAGCAGCCACTACAGGGGGCGCGGCACTGAAGCTTTCTTT.

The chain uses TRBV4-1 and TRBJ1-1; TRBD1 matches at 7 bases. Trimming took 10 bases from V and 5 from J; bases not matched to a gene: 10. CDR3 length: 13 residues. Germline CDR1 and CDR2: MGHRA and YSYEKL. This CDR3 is CATAQGVNTEAFF. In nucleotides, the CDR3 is TGCGCCACCGCCCAGGGGGTTAATACTGAAGCTTTCTTT.